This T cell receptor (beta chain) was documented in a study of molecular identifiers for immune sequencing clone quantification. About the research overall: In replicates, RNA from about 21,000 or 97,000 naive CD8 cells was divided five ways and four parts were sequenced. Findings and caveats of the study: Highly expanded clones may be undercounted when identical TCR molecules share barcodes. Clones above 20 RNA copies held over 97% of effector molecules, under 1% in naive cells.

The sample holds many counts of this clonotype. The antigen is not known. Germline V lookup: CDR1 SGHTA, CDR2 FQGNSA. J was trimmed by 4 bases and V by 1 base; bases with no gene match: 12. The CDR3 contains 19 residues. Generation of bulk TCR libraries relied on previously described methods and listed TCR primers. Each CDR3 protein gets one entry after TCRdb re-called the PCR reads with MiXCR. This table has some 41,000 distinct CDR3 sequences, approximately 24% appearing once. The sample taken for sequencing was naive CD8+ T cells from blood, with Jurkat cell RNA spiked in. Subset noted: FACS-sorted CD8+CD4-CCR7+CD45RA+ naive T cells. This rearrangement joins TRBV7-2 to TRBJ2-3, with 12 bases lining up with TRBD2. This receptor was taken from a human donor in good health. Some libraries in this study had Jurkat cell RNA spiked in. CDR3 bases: TGTGCCAGCAGCTTAGGACTAGCGGGGGCCTTGCGTCGTGCAGATACGCAGTATTTT. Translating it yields CASSLGLAGALRRADTQYF.